Listed here are 6 T cell receptor beta chains from one sample, sequenced in a study of blood T cell repertoires in COVID-19. Using immunoSEQ multiplex PCR, the repertoire was profiled, and TCRdb retains in-frame clones only, with some absent. The table has a few hundred thousand clones, about 87% seen once. The source material was peripheral blood. The receptor set was obtained from a man aged 55 to 69 with acute or convalescent COVID-19.

This clone turned up a few times. In DNA form, the CDR3 reads TGTGCCAGCAGTTTAGGGGCAGGGGTCGGTTACGAGCAGTACTTC. Encoded protein: CASSLGAGVGYEQYF. The chain has TRBV27 and TRBJ2-7, with a tentative D call TRBD1 (6 bases). Germline assignment: CDR1 MNHEY and CDR2 SMNVEV (reference sequence). This CDR3 is 15 amino acids long. Trimming shortened V by 2 bases and J by 4 bases, and 15 bases separated the two germline ends.

The chain recombines TRBV19 with TRBJ2-1, with a possible D match to TRBD2 (5 bases). The CDR3 loop spans 14 amino acids. V was trimmed by 7 bases and J by 4 bases, leaving 14 bases between them. Germline values: CDR1 LNHDA, CDR2 SQIVND (reference sequence). The CDR3 loop is CASTDGEAYNEQFF. The DNA for the CDR3 is TGTGCCAGTACAGACGGGGAAGCTTACAATGAGCAGTTCTTC.

The chain employs TRBV4-2 and TRBJ1-4; 7 bases match TRBD1. V dropped 0 bases and J dropped 4; count of bases not matched to a gene: 2. The CDR3 is 15 residues long. Germline CDR1 reads LGHNA; CDR2 reads YNFKEQ. This CDR3 is CASSQDYRGNEKLFF. The CDR3 nucleotides are TGTGCCAGCAGCCAAGATTACAGGGGTAATGAAAAACTGTTTTTT.

J is TRBJ2-7 and V is TRBV5-6, with D maybe TRBD2 (6 bases). Germline CDR1 SGHDT, CDR2 YYEEEE. The CDR3 is 15 residues long. V was pared by 3 bases and J by 3 bases, with 16 bases between. This chain's CDR3 is CASSSPWAGSYEQYF. The CDR3 region has the DNA TGTGCCAGCAGCTCCCCCTGGGCGGGGAGCTACGAGCAGTACTTC.

This chain uses TRBV29-1 with TRBJ2-7, with TRBD1 matching 7 bases. CDR3 length: 13 amino acids. Germline CDR1 SQVTM, CDR2 ANQGSEA. V was clipped by 7 bases and J by 6 bases; unmatched bases: 12. CDR3 protein: CSAAHLTGAEQYF. The DNA for the CDR3 is TGCAGCGCCGCGCACCTTACAGGGGCCGAGCAGTACTTC.

The rearrangement links TRBV28 to TRBJ2-5; 10 bases are shared with TRBD1. From germline, CDR1 is MDHEN and CDR2 SYDVKM. CDR3 size: 15 residues. Unmatched junction bases numbered 8, after V lost 5 bases and J lost 5 bases. The CDR3 nucleotides read TGTGCCAGCAGTCCCGGGACAGGGGCACGGGAGACCCAGTACTTC. It specifies CASSPGTGARETQYF.